The 32 T cell receptor beta chains below come from one sample, sequenced in a study of T cell responses to AZD1222 COVID-19 vaccine. Profiled with immunoSEQ multiplex PCR; TCRdb holds only in-frame clones, not every one. The data show about 79,000 clones, with 75% to 85% seen just once and about 20% held by the top ten. Sequencing used peripheral blood, obtained on day 0 of AZD1222 vaccination. Every receptor here comes from an adult in good health.

The chain has TRBV18 and TRBJ2-3; D unresolved. This CDR3 has 13 amino acids. Germline V gene lookup returns CDR1 KGHSH and CDR2 LQKENI. The V end lost 4 bases, the J end lost 6 bases, and 11 bases lay between the germline ends. The CDR3 sequence: CASSLDPLDTQYF. The CDR3 DNA reads TGTGCCAGCTCACTCGACCCTTTGGATACGCAGTATTTT.

The chain combines TRBV28 with TRBJ1-1; no clear D. The V and J ends lost 2 bases and 1 base respectively, with 8 bases between them. Germline lookup yields CDR1 MDHEN and CDR2 SYDVKM. CDR3 length: 14 amino acids. The CDR3, as DNA: TGTGCCAGCAGTTTACTCCCGGCGAACACTGAAGCTTTCTTT. This codes for CASSLLPANTEAFF.

This chain connects TRBV19 to TRBJ1-5, with D maybe TRBD1 (5 bases). CDR3 length equals 12 residues. Trimming left V 7 bases short and J 8 bases short, with 12 bases between. The germline gives CDR1 LNHDA, CDR2 SQIVND (reference sequence). CDR3 sequence: CASTGSLKPQHF. The CDR3 coding sequence is TGTGCCAGTACAGGGAGTTTAAAGCCCCAGCATTTT. Based on the CDR3 plus reference TRBV19 and TRBJ1-5, the full variable domain is DGGITQSPKYLFRKEGQNVTLSCEQNLNHDAMYWYRQDPGQGLRLIYYSQIVNDFQKGDIAEGYSVSREKKESFPLTVTSAQKNPTAFYLCASTGSLKPQHFGDGTRLSIL.

The chain combines TRBV7-8 with TRBJ1-2; 8 nucleotides match TRBD1. The CDR3 spans 15 residues. Germline loops: CDR1 SGHVS, CDR2 FQNEAQ. The junction had 5 bases not matched to a gene; V was cut back by 5 bases and J by 0 bases. CDR3 amino acids: CASSAIQGANYGYTF. DNA for the CDR3: TGTGCCAGCAGCGCCATACAGGGGGCTAACTATGGCTACACCTTC.

The sample holds one count of this clone. In DNA form, the CDR3 reads TGTGCCAGCAGTTTACCAGATCGAGGACCAAATGAAAAACTGTTTTTT. This encodes CASSLPDRGPNEKLFF. This rearrangement joins TRBV28 to TRBJ1-4, with no clear D. The CDR3 totals 16 residues. V was clipped by 2 bases and J by 5 bases, with 15 bases between them. Germline CDR1 reads MDHEN; CDR2 reads SYDVKM.

The V call is TRBV27, the J call TRBJ1-4, with TRBD1 matching 8 bases. Germline V gene data show CDR1 as MNHEY and CDR2 as SMNVEV (reference sequence). V shed 2 bases, J shed 8 bases, and the junction held 1 base outside the gene matches. The length of the CDR3 is 13 residues. CDR3 sequence: CASSLGTGEKLFF. As DNA, the CDR3 is TGTGCCAGCAGTTTAGGGACAGGCGAAAAACTGTTTTTT.

The gene calls are TRBV6-5 and TRBJ2-7, with 12 positions matching TRBD2. The V segment lost 6 bases and the J segment 7 bases; nucleotides outside the gene matches: 10. Per the germline V gene, CDR1 is MNHEY and CDR2 is SVGAGI. CDR3 length: 15 amino acids. This CDR3 reads CASSLTSGGPWEQYF. In DNA, the CDR3 is TGTGCCAGCAGCCTAACTAGCGGGGGGCCCTGGGAGCAGTACTTC.

J is TRBJ2-2 and V is TRBV6-2 or TRBV6-3; 9 bases map to TRBD1. This CDR3 spans 15 amino acids. V dropped 0 bases and J dropped 8; count of bases not matched to a gene: 4. The germline gives CDR1 MNHEY, CDR2 SVGEGT. CDR3 nucleotides: TGTGCCAGCAGTTACTCGCGGACAGGGGCGGGGGAGCTGTTTTTT. Amino acids: CASSYSRTGAGELFF.

This clone was detected only once. J is TRBJ2-1 and V is TRBV7-2; no firm D call. V was pared by 5 bases and J by 5 bases, with 7 bases between. This CDR3 comprises 12 residues. The germline CDR1 and CDR2 sequences are SGHTA and FQGNSA. CDR3 in amino acids: CASSHRHNEQFF. Written as DNA, the CDR3 is TGTGCCAGCAGCCACCGTCACAATGAGCAGTTCTTC.

This clone was detected only a few times. The V call is TRBV5-4, the J call TRBJ1-2, with D perhaps TRBD1 (6 bases). Germline values: CDR1 SGHNT, CDR2 YYREEE (reference sequence). V lost 3 bases to trimming and J lost 3 bases, with 12 bases between them. The CDR3 is 14 residues long. The DNA for the CDR3 is TGTGCCAGCAGCTCGGAACAGGGCTACTATGGCTACACCTTC. Amino acid sequence: CASSSEQGYYGYTF.

This chain joins TRBV11-2 and TRBJ2-5, with TRBD2 identical over 12 bases. Germline V gives CDR1 SGHAT, CDR2 FQNNGV. CDR3 size: 16 residues. V lost 4 bases to trimming and J lost 1 base; unmatched junction nucleotides: 4. The CDR3 DNA sequence: TGTGCCAGCAGCTCACTAGCGGGAGGCCTCCAAGAGACCCAGTACTTC. Amino acid sequence: CASSSLAGGLQETQYF.

This clone has just one count. The CDR3 sequence: CASGTGVRQPQHF. The CDR3 coding sequence is TGTGCCAGCGGTACAGGGGTCCGACAGCCCCAGCATTTT. The rearrangement uses TRBV2 and TRBJ1-5; 7 positions match TRBD1. With 8 bases clipped from V and 7 bases from J, the junction kept 8 bases outside the gene matches. This CDR3 comprises 13 residues. Germline V lookup: CDR1 SNHLY, CDR2 FYNNEI.

This rearrangement joins TRBV9 to TRBJ1-1, with D hard to call. The CDR3 loop spans 14 amino acids. CDR1 and CDR2 from the germline V gene are SGDLS and YYNGEE. Deletions cut 1 base from V and 2 bases from J, with 9 bases between. The DNA for the CDR3 is TGTGCCAGCAGCGTACAGTCCCGAAACACTGAAGCTTTCTTT. Residues: CASSVQSRNTEAFF.

A few counts support this clone. The V and J genes are TRBV9 and TRBJ1-2; tentatively, D is TRBD1 (6 bases). V was cut by 0 bases and J by 1 base, with 13 bases left in between. In germline, CDR1 is SGDLS, CDR2 YYNGEE. CDR3 length: 16 amino acids. The CDR3 nucleotides read TGTGCCAGCAGCGTAGCTCCTTCGGACAGTAACTATGGCTACACCTTC. It is translated as CASSVAPSDSNYGYTF.

This chain connects TRBV6-5 to TRBJ1-5; D call uncertain. Trimming pared 7 bases from V and 3 bases from J, leaving 10 bases between. Germline V CDR1 and CDR2: MNHEY, SVGAGI. CDR3 length: 13 amino acids. The CDR3 is CASTVTFNQPQHF. CDR3 DNA: TGTGCCAGCACCGTTACCTTCAATCAGCCCCAGCATTTT.

CDR3 nucleotides: TGCGCCAGCAGCCAAGCAGGTGACAATGAGCAGTTCTTC. Its translation is CASSQAGDNEQFF. The gene calls are TRBV4-1 and TRBJ2-1; no firm D call. Trimming took off 1 base at V and 5 bases at J, with 6 bases between the two ends. Germline V gives CDR1 MGHRA, CDR2 YSYEKL. The CDR3 extends over 13 amino acids.

The rearrangement links TRBV4-2 to TRBJ2-2, with D perhaps TRBD1 (5 bases). Trimming pared 1 base from V and 5 bases from J, leaving 8 bases between. Germline CDR1 and CDR2: LGHNA and YNFKEQ. The CDR3 loop spans 14 amino acids. CDR3 bases: TGTGCCAGCAGCCAAGCAGGGCGGACCGGGGAGCTGTTTTTT. Translating gives CASSQAGRTGELFF.

This clone came up a few times. The rearrangement links TRBV7-8 to TRBJ2-1; 13 bases align to TRBD2. The V gene end was trimmed by 0 bases and the J gene end by 4 bases; junction bases not matched to a gene: 3. CDR3 size: 17 residues. The germline V gene has CDR1 SGHVS and CDR2 FQNEAQ. The DNA for the CDR3 is TGTGCCAGCAGCTTAGCGAGGGGACTAGCGGGATACAATGAGCAGTTCTTC. Residues: CASSLARGLAGYNEQFF.

This chain uses TRBV19 with TRBJ1-3; 7 bases agree with TRBD1. V lost 8 bases and J lost 9; bases outside the gene matches: 10. The germline V gene has CDR1 LNHDA and CDR2 SQIVND (reference sequence). The CDR3 sequence is 13 residues long. The DNA of the CDR3 is TGTGCCAGTGGATTACAGGGGCTTCGCACCATATATTTT. Translation gives CASGLQGLRTIYF.

V gene TRBV10-1 combines with J gene TRBJ1-5, with D unclear. In germline, CDR1 is WNHNN, CDR2 SYGVQD (reference sequence). The CDR3 has 13 amino acids. Trimming took off 2 bases at V and 2 bases at J, with 4 bases between the two ends. This chain's CDR3 is CASSEVGNQPQHF. In nucleotides, the CDR3 is TGCGCCAGCAGTGAGGTTGGCAATCAGCCCCAGCATTTT.

The chain joins TRBV6-5 to TRBJ2-1; D gene ambiguous. The CDR3 sequence is 13 residues long. CDR1 is MNHEY, CDR2 SVGAGI, per germline. With 4 bases removed from V and 5 bases from J, the gap between germline ends came to 9 bases. The CDR3 spells CASSFSENNEQFF. For the CDR3, the DNA is TGTGCCAGCAGTTTCTCCGAGAACAATGAGCAGTTCTTC.

J is TRBJ2-6 and V is TRBV18; D remains unclear. The V and J ends lost 3 bases and 0 bases respectively, with 6 bases between them. Germline-derived CDR1 and CDR2 are KGHSH and LQKENI. The CDR3 has 15 amino acids. In DNA form, the CDR3 reads TGTGCCAGCTCACCTAACCCCTCTGGGGCCAACGTCCTGACTTTC. It translates to CASSPNPSGANVLTF.

The chain carries TRBV3-1 (or the pseudogene TRBV3-2) and TRBJ2-1; TRBD1 aligns across 9 bases. V gave up 4 bases and J gave up 8 bases; unmatched junction bases: 9. CDR3 length equals 15 residues. Germline CDR1 reads LGHDT; CDR2 reads YNNKEL (reference sequence). CDR3 region: CASSRPGTGNDEQFF. The CDR3 nucleotides read TGTGCCAGCAGCCGACCGGGGACAGGGAACGATGAGCAGTTCTTC.

This clone was counted once. This rearrangement joins TRBV6-5 to TRBJ1-1; 9 positions match TRBD1. From germline, CDR1 is MNHEY and CDR2 SVGAGI. This CDR3 comprises 14 residues. The ends lost 5 bases at V and 3 bases at J; junction bases unmatched: 4. CDR3 amino acids: CASSPWDRDTEAFF. The CDR3 DNA sequence: TGTGCCAGCAGTCCGTGGGACAGGGACACTGAAGCTTTCTTT.

This clone was picked up a small number of times. The CDR3: CASSPSTLEGDTQYF. The CDR3, as DNA: TGTGCCAGCAGCCCTTCGACCTTAGAGGGAGATACGCAGTATTTT. V and J are TRBV4-2 and TRBJ2-3, with D possibly TRBD2 on 5 matching bases. This CDR3 is built from 15 residues. The V and J ends lost 4 bases and 5 bases respectively, with 16 bases between them. The germline V gene encodes CDR1 LGHNA and CDR2 YNFKEQ.

The V gene is TRBV30, the J gene TRBJ2-1; 9 nucleotides agree with TRBD2. Germline V lookup: CDR1 GTSNPN, CDR2 SVGIG (reference sequence). J lost 2 bases, V lost 2 bases, and 7 bases had no gene match. The CDR3 is 16 residues long. The DNA of the CDR3 is TGTGCCTGGAGTTCGCCAGCGGGAGGCACCTACAATGAGCAGTTCTTC. Translating gives CAWSSPAGGTYNEQFF. Full variable domain (outside the CDR3, taken from reference TRBV30 and TRBJ2-1): SQTIHQWPATLVQPVGSPLSLECTVEGTSNPNLYWYRQAAGRGLQLLFYSVGIGQISSEVPQNLSASRPQDRQFILSSKKLLLSDSGFYLCAWSSPAGGTYNEQFFGPGTRLTVL.

CDR3 nucleotide sequence: TGTGCCACCGGGGGACAGGGCTATGGCTACACCTTC. This sequence encodes CATGGQGYGYTF. The J gene is TRBJ1-2, the V gene TRBV19; 9 positions match TRBD1. Trimming removed 10 bases from V and 4 bases from J; junction bases left unmatched: 4. CDR3 length equals 12 residues. Germline CDR1 reads LNHDA; CDR2 reads SQIVND (reference sequence).

The gene calls are TRBV7-2 and TRBJ2-5; no firm D call. This CDR3 contains 14 residues. CDR1 and CDR2 (germline): SGHTA, FQGNSA. The V and J ends lost 5 bases and 1 base respectively, with 11 bases between them. The CDR3, as DNA: TGTGCCAGCAGCCGCCGTCGATTCCAAGAGACCCAGTACTTC. Residues: CASSRRRFQETQYF.

This clone has a handful of counts. The chain links TRBV30 to TRBJ2-5, with 7 bases aligning to TRBD1. V trimming: 2 bases; J trimming: 5 bases; junction bases outside the gene matches: 8. In germline, CDR1 is GTSNPN, CDR2 SVGIG (reference sequence). This CDR3 is built from 14 residues. The CDR3 sequence: CAWSTQGVGETQYF. CDR3 DNA: TGTGCCTGGAGTACCCAGGGGGTTGGGGAGACCCAGTACTTC.

The J gene is TRBJ1-2, the V gene TRBV30; unclear D gene. The V end was cut by 0 bases, the J end by 0 bases, with 5 bases between. The V gene's germline CDR1 is GTSNPN and CDR2 SVGIG (reference sequence). CDR3 size: 13 residues. CDR3 nucleotides: TGTGCCTGGAGTGTTACAGCTAACTATGGCTACACCTTC. Translating gives CAWSVTANYGYTF.

This chain uses TRBV18 with TRBJ2-3; 7 nucleotides match TRBD2. From germline, CDR1 is KGHSH and CDR2 LQKENI. This CDR3 is 18 amino acids long. V shed 4 bases, J shed 1 base, and the junction held 14 bases outside the gene matches. CDR3 in DNA: TGTGCCAGCTCACTCTCCCCCTTCCTAGCGGCGGGCACAGATACGCAGTATTTT. Amino acids: CASSLSPFLAAGTDTQYF.

The DNA of the CDR3 is TGTGCCAGCAGTGTACAGGGATTCGGCTACACCTTC. This sequence encodes CASSVQGFGYTF. The rearrangement joins TRBV2 to TRBJ1-2; TRBD1 might be the D (6 bases). The CDR3 runs to 12 residues. Germline values: CDR1 SNHLY, CDR2 FYNNEI. The germline V and J ends were trimmed by 4 bases and 8 bases, with 11 bases remaining between them.